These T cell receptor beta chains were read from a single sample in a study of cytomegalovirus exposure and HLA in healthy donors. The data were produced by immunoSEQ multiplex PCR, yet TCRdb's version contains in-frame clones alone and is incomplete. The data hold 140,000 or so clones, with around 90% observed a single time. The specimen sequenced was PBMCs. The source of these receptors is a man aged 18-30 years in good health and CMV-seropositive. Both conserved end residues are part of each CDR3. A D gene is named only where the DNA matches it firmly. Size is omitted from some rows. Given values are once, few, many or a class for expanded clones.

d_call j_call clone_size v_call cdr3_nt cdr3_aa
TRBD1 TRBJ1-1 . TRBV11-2 TGTGCCAGCAGCTCTCCATCTAGGGGGCTAAATGAAGCTTTCTTT CASSSPSRGLNEAFF
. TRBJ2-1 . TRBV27 TGTGCCAGCAGCGCCGGGACTCCCTACAATGAGCAGTTCTTC CASSAGTPYNEQFF
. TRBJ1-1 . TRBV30 TGTGCCTGGAGTGGTACAGGGCTTACTGAAGCTTTCTTT CAWSGTGLTEAFF
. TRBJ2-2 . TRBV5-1 TGCGCCAGCAGCCTACAAACGGGGGAAACCGGGGAGCTGTTTTTT CASSLQTGETGELFF
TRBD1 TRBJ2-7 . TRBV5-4 TGTGCCAGCAGCTTAGGACAGGGGTCCTACGAGCAGTACTTC CASSLGQGSYEQYF
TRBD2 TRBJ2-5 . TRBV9 TGTGCCAGCAGCGTAGGCGGGGGGCCCCAAGAGACCCAGTACTTC CASSVGGGPQETQYF
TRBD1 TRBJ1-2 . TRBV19 TGTGCCAGTAGCCCAGGGGGAGGCTACACCTTC CASSPGGGYTF
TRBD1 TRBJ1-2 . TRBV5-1 TGCGCCAGCAGCTTGGACAGCCAGGGGGGTATAGGCTACACCTTC CASSLDSQGGIGYTF
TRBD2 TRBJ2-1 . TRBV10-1 TGCGCCAGCAGTGAATCTAGCGGGGGGAACAATGAGCAGTTCTTC CASSESSGGNNEQFF
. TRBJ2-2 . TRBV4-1 TGCGCCAGCAGCCAATCACCTCCTGAGGTTACGAACACCGGGGAGCTGTTTTTT CASSQSPPEVTNTGELFF
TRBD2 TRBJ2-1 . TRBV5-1 TGCGCCAGCAGCTTCCTAGCGGGAGGGCCTGAGTTCGGTGAGCAGTTCTTC CASSFLAGGPEFGEQFF
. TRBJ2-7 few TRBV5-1 TGCGCCAGCAGTCGGGACTTAACCTACGAGCAGTACTTC CASSRDLTYEQYF
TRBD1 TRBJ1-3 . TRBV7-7 TGTGCTAGCGGAAACAGGGGGCGTTTAGGAGGAAACACCATATATTTT CASGNRGRLGGNTIYF
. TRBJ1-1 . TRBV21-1 TGTGCCAGCAGCAATTGGAGGTCAGATGAAGCTTTCTTT CASSNWRSDEAFF
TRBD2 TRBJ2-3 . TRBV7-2 TGTGCCAGCAGCTTAGCGGGAGGGCCTGGAGATACGCAGTATTTT CASSLAGGPGDTQYF
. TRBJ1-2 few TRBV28 TGTGCCAGCAGTTTGCGGCGGAACTATGGCTACACCTTC CASSLRRNYGYTF
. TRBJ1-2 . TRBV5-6 TGTGCCAGCATCTTCGAGGGTGGGGACTATGGCTACACCTTC CASIFEGGDYGYTF
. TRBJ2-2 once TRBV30 TGTGCCTGGAGTTCCCAGGGACTGTCCCTCGGGGAGCTGTTTTTT CAWSSQGLSLGELFF
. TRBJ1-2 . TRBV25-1 TGTGCCAGCAGTGAATTGTCAGGGAAGGGCTACACCTTC CASSELSGKGYTF
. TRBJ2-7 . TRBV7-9 TGTGCCAGCCAGGAGGGGCCATCCTACGAGCAGTACTTC CASQEGPSYEQYF
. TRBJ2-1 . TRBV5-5 TGTGCCAGCAGCTTGGGAGGGGAGGTGGAGTTCTTC CASSLGGEVEFF
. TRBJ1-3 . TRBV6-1 TGTGCCAGCAGTGAACCAATCTCTGGAAACACCATATATTTT CASSEPISGNTIYF
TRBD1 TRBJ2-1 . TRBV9 TGTGCCAGCAGCGCCCCTAGGACAGGGAAGTACAATGAGCAGTTCTTC CASSAPRTGKYNEQFF
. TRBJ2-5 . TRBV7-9 TGTGCCAGCAGCTTTCAGGGTGAAGAGACCCAGTACTTC CASSFQGEETQYF
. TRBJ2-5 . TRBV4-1 TGCGCCAGCAGCCAAGTGGCGGAAGAGACCCAGTACTTC CASSQVAEETQYF
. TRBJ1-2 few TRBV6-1 TGTGCCAGCAGTGATTCGGCAGGGCAAGGCTACACCTTC CASSDSAGQGYTF
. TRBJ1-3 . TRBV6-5 TGTGCCAGCAGGGGAGGGTACACCATATATTTT CASRGGYTIYF
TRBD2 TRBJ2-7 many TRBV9 TGTGCCAGCTCGGGGGGGCCTCAGTACGAGCAGTACTTC CASSGGPQYEQYF
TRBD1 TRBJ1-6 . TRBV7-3 TGTGCCAGCAGCGTCACAGGGGGCCCACTAGGGGGTTCACCCCTCCACTTT CASSVTGGPLGGSPLHF